This TCR beta chain was observed in a study of blood T cell repertoires in COVID-19 (dated by TCRdb to about 2020). Study-level background: Samples from collaborators originated in the United States, Italy and Spain and spanned both the acute and convalescent phases of COVID-19. The repertoires were released in a freely available public database meant as a resource for research on the immune response to SARS-CoV-2. The samples were drawn from the first 160 participants of the ongoing ImmuneRACE study and from 1,254 subjects provided by 6 global collaborators. The material from the prospective study consisted of cDNA or gDNA derived from T cells, B-cell-depleted T cells, or PBMCs. Nearly every sample came with metadata listing a de-identified subject ID, COVID-19 status, age in years and sex. Deeply sampled blood TCRbeta repertoires from subjects exposed to, actively infected with, or recovered from COVID-19 were included in the dataset. Where HLA class I and class II types were available, the types were taken from metadata supplied by the sample provider, not from assay-based typing.

The CDR3 runs 16 amino acids, cysteine and phenylalanine included. This entry keeps only the CDR3 DNA: 48 bases, framed from base 1. Via the germline V gene, CDR1 is MDHEN and CDR2 SYDVKM. Trimming leaves V shorter by 4 bases and J shorter by 4 bases, with the junction holding 11 bases beyond the gene matches. The immunoSEQ Assay, a bias-controlled multiplex PCR, was used to amplify TCRbeta CDR3 regions from genomic DNA. The original methods were these. The number of nucleated cells in each sample was estimated from the amplification of reference gene primers within the assay. Sequence reads were collapsed and filtered to measure the absolute abundance of every unique TCRbeta CDR3 rearrangement. Productive Simpson clonality was computed per sample as the square root of Simpson's diversity index over productive rearrangements. Drawn from immuneACCESS, this table holds only the in-frame rearrangements with V and J called that TCRdb kept. Clones are partly lost; checked studies trace under half to an unresolved V gene and leave the rest unexplained. The D gene and trimming were derived from the DNA, and the V and J assignments and clone size from that table. The sample yields about 59,000 clones; about 80% were counted once. The top ten hold approximately 3.8% of the sample.

The collaborating institutions used their own protocols to collect whole blood in K2EDTA tubes. For TCRbeta analysis, collaborators shipped samples as frozen whole blood, isolated PBMCs, or DNA extracted from either of those sample types. As regards this clone: The antigen it recognizes is unknown. No much larger clone exists at a distance of one base, and base qualities are not known.

Study-wide findings and limitations: Clinical and demographic metadata were provided uncurated, with the amount varying by source and participant.

Sequencing was carried out using peripheral blood. The source is a man in his 60s with acute or convalescent COVID-19. Here the chain combines TRBV28 and TRBJ1-2; TRBD1 fits 8 bases in the junction. The DNA reads as follows: TGTGCCAGCAGTTCCCCAGGGGGCCCGGAGGTCTATGGCTACACCTTC. This is translated as CASSSPGGPEVYGYTF.